The clone carrying this TCR beta chain was seen repeatedly, ten times or more. Its specificity is not known. The record originates from a study of T-cell reconstitution after alpha-beta-depleted transplantation in children. Germline V CDR1 and CDR2: MDHEN, SYDVKM. The CDR3 sequence is 14 residues long. Trimming removed 3 bases at V and 4 bases at J, with 11 bases between. Study observations and caveats: At around two months after transplant, the alpha-beta T cells were reportedly derived from several hundred expanded clones that came from non-depleted graft cells. Newly produced T cells mostly accounted for T-cell counts and diversity one year post-transplant.

The authors prepared the TCRbeta library with unique molecular identifiers. TCRdb re-derived calls from the PCR reads in MiXCR, one entry per CDR3 protein. The sample lists about 460,000 distinct CDR3 sequences, 10% to 13% seen once, with 2% in the top ten. The TCR originated in a child aged 2-9 years with inherited bone marrow failure, due to receive a stem cell transplant. The specimen was PBMCs, collected before TCRalphabeta/CD19-depleted stem cell transplant. The chain carries TRBV28 and TRBJ2-3, with TRBD2 as a possible D gene (5 bases). CDR3 bases: TGTGCCAGCAGTTTCGGAGGTATCGCAGATACGCAGTATTTT. It specifies CASSFGGIADTQYF.